Listed below are T cell receptor beta chains from one sample, sequenced in a study of low-dose radiotherapy and immunotherapy resistance in tumors. TCRdb re-called the reads through MiXCR, storing one row per CDR3 protein. The sample lists roughly 100,000 distinct CDR3 sequences; roughly 19% were seen once. The sequences come from PBMCs, collected after low-dose radiotherapy plus immunotherapy. Receptor source: a female donor with ovarian cancer. The CDR3 runs from the conserved cysteine through the conserved F or W. D genes are given only for firm matches. The size field is filled for only some rows; it gives once, few, many or a size class.

.	TRBJ2-2	TRBV5-3	.	CASSRWTSGLNTGELFFFFF	.
.	TRBJ1-2	TRBV29-1	.	CSVDRSYTF	TGCAGCGTTGACAGGAGCTACACCTTC
.	TRBJ2-1	TRBV12-3/TRBV12-4	.	CASSRDVQQFF	TGTGCCAGCAGTAGGGACGTCCAGCAGTTCTTC
.	TRBJ2-1	TRBV6-1	many	CASSVGSSYNEQFF	TGTGCCAGCAGTGTCGGCAGCTCCTACAATGAGCAGTTCTTC
TRBD1	TRBJ2-7	TRBV28	many	CASSSHRGRIREQYF	TGTGCCAGCAGTTCCCACAGGGGCCGAATACGAGAGCAGTACTTC
.	TRBJ1-4	TRBV5-1	many	CASKPTGATNEKLFF	TGCGCCAGCAAACCTACAGGAGCAACTAATGAAAAACTGTTTTTT
TRBD1	TRBJ1-5	TRBV4-1	many	CASSQVVGDRGSQPQHF	TGCGCCAGCAGCCAAGTAGTAGGGGACAGGGGTAGTCAGCCCCAGCATTTT
.	TRBJ2-5	TRBV28	many	CASHSVGETQYF	TGTGCCAGCCATTCAGTGGGGGAGACCCAGTACTTC
TRBD2	TRBJ2-1	TRBV29-1	many	CSVAGRLNEQFF	TGCAGCGTAGCGGGGAGGCTCAATGAGCAGTTCTTC
.	TRBJ1-1	TRBV5-1	many	CASYGVGRGGVETEAFF	TGCGCCAGCTACGGTGTAGGCAGAGGGGGTGTGGAGACTGAAGCTTTCTTT
TRBD1	TRBJ2-7	TRBV6-8	many	CASRWTGGVNEQYF	TGTGCCAGCAGATGGACAGGGGGCGTGAACGAGCAGTACTTC
.	TRBJ1-4	TRBV30	many	CAWSAETVNEKLFF	TGTGCCTGGAGTGCTGAGACGGTTAATGAAAAACTGTTTTTT
.	TRBJ2-1	TRBV9	many	CASSVSRVSDEQFF	TGTGCCAGCAGCGTAAGCAGGGTAAGCGATGAGCAGTTCTTC
TRBD2	TRBJ2-1	TRBV27	many	CASSLRVRLAGFNEQFF	TGTGCCAGCAGTTTAAGGGTGCGGCTAGCGGGTTTCAATGAGCAGTTCTTC
.	TRBJ2-5	TRBV28	many	CASSLGGPETQYF	TGTGCCAGCAGTTTAGGGGGGCCAGAGACCCAGTACTTC
.	TRBJ2-7	TRBV5-1	many	CASSVDSVYEQYF	TGCGCCAGCAGCGTAGACAGCGTCTACGAGCAGTACTTC
TRBD2	TRBJ2-2	TRBV12-3/TRBV12-4	many	CASSPPGLAITFTGELFF	TGTGCCAGCAGTCCGCCCGGACTAGCCATAACCTTCACCGGGGAGCTGTTTTTT
.	TRBJ2-3	TRBV10-3	many	CAIMRSPTDTQYF	TGTGCCATCATGCGGAGCCCCACAGATACGCAGTATTTT
.	TRBJ1-6	TRBV5-1	few	CASSLDIQGTSPLHF	TGCGCCAGCAGCTTGGATATACAGGGTACTTCACCCCTCCACTTT
.	TRBJ2-7	TRBV6-2/TRBV6-3	.	CASSGAAESYEQYF	TGTGCCAGCAGTGGGGCTGCAGAATCCTACGAGCAGTACTTC
TRBD2	TRBJ2-1	TRBV9	many	CASSVTGLAGGSSYNEQFF	TGTGCCAGCAGCGTGACGGGACTAGCGGGAGGGAGCTCCTACAATGAGCAGTTCTTC
.	TRBJ2-1	TRBV24-1	many	CATSDRAGYNEQFF	TGTGCCACCAGTGATCGGGCAGGATACAATGAGCAGTTCTTC
.	TRBJ2-1	TRBV29-1	many	CSASWGSYNEQFF	TGCAGCGCTTCGTGGGGCTCCTACAATGAGCAGTTCTTC
.	TRBJ1-5	TRBV19	many	CASIGQPFSNQPQHF	TGTGCCAGTATTGGCCAGCCCTTCAGCAATCAGCCCCAGCATTTT